Here is one T cell receptor beta chain with its context. The antigen remains undetermined. The identical CDR3 is also encoded by other nucleotide sequences in the sample. This entry comes from a study of lymphopenia after photon versus proton radiotherapy. This table comes from immunoSEQ multiplex PCR, and its TCRdb copy is limited to in-frame clones, with some not included. The sample contains approximately 25,000 clones, 87% of which appear only once. The CDR3 is 15 residues long. Germline V gives CDR1 SGDLS, CDR2 YYNGEE. V shed 2 bases, J shed 2 bases, and the junction held 3 bases outside the gene matches. Study findings and constraints: Under photons, naive T cells and diversity fell while effector/memory populations rose.

This sequence originates from a man aged 50-60 years with gastric cancer. Sequences were derived from peripheral blood, sampled from a patient treated with photon-based radiotherapy. V gene TRBV9 combines with J gene TRBJ2-7; TRBD2 aligns across 11 bases. The CDR3 DNA sequence: TGTGCCAGCAGCGTGACTAGCGGGAATGCCTACGAGCAGTACTTC. This encodes CASSVTSGNAYEQYF.